These T cell receptor beta chains were read from a single sample in a study of T cells after yellow fever vaccination. TCRdb reprocessed the 5' RACE reads with MiXCR, giving one entry per CDR3 protein. The table lists about 510,000 distinct CDR3 sequences, just over 20% of them singletons. The sample here was PBMCs, taken 21 days after the first yellow fever vaccination. Every receptor here comes from a young man who received the YFV17D yellow fever vaccine. Each CDR3 is given with its conserved first and last residue. The D gene is left open where the match is weak. Size values are once, few and many counts, or a class for expanded clones, and some rows have none.

few	TRBV19	TRBD1	TRBJ2-5	14	TGTGCCAGTAGTGGGACAGGGGGCCAAGAGACCCAGTACTTC	CASSGTGGQETQYF
few	TRBV10-2	NA	TRBJ1-2	13	TGCGCCAGCAGTGATGGCGGACTTTATGGCTACACCTTC	CASSDGGLYGYTF
many	TRBV4-2	NA	TRBJ2-1	19	TGTGCCAGCAGCCAAGTGCGCGGGGTAGGGGGTCTCTCCGTCGGTGAGCAGTTCTTC	CASSQVRGVGGLSVGEQFF
few	TRBV20-1	NA	TRBJ1-3	12	TGCAGTGTTCAGGGCTCTGGAAACACCATATATTTT	CSVQGSGNTIYF
NA	TRBV12-3/TRBV12-4	NA	TRBJ2-4	10	TGTGCCAGCGGTCAAAGGCGACAGTACTTC	CASGQRRQYF
few	TRBV19	NA	TRBJ2-3	12	TGTGCCAGTAGAAACAGCACAGATACGCAGTATTTT	CASRNSTDTQYF
few	TRBV7-9	NA	TRBJ1-1	15	TGTGCCAGCAGCGACCACCGGGTCGCGAACACTGAAGCTTTCTTT	CASSDHRVANTEAFF
few	TRBV5-1	TRBD1	TRBJ2-7	15	TGCGCCAGCAGCTTGAGGACAGGGCCCGCCTACGAGCAGTACTTC	CASSLRTGPAYEQYF
many	TRBV4-3	NA	TRBJ1-1	15	TGCGCCAGCAGCCAAGATATTTCTGGGAGCAGTGAAGCTTTCTTT	CASSQDISGSSEAFF
NA	TRBV19	TRBD2	TRBJ2-1	16	TGTGCCAGTCTCAACCCCACTGGCGGGGGTTACAATGAGCAGTTCTTC	CASLNPTGGGYNEQFF
few	TRBV29-1	NA	TRBJ2-4	12	TGCAGCGTTGAAGTGACAGACGACATTCAGTACTTC	CSVEVTDDIQYF
few	TRBV10-3	TRBD1	TRBJ2-2	13	TGTGCCATCAGTGGGGACAGCGGCGGGGAGCTGTTTTTT	CAISGDSGGELFF
NA	TRBV19	TRBD2	TRBJ2-1	18	TGTGCCAGTTCCAACCGGCTAGCGGGGGGGCCGGGAGGCGATGAGCAGTTCTTC	CASSNRLAGGPGGDEQFF
many	TRBV10-3	NA	TRBJ1-2	12	TGTGCCAGCGGGACACAGAACTATGGCTACACCTTC	CASGTQNYGYTF
NA	TRBV7-2	NA	TRBJ2-1	13	TGTGCCAGCAGCTTCGCGTGGGAGAATGAGCAGTTCTTC	CASSFAWENEQFF
few	TRBV7-6	NA	TRBJ1-4	15	TGTGCCAGCAGCCTAAACATTGCAACTAATGAAAAACTGTTTTTT	CASSLNIATNEKLFF
many	TRBV5-1	NA	TRBJ2-5	11	TGCGCCAGCAGCCTTGGGGGGACCCAGTACTTC	CASSLGGTQYF
few	TRBV6-2/TRBV6-3	NA	TRBJ2-3	15	TGTGCCAGCAGCCCCGGGGTAGCGGGCACAGATACGCAGTATTTT	CASSPGVAGTDTQYF
few	TRBV24-1	TRBD1	TRBJ2-1	16	TGTGCCACCAGTGACGCCGGACAGGGGGGGTTCAATGAGCAGTTCTTC	CATSDAGQGGFNEQFF
many	TRBV12-3/TRBV12-4	NA	TRBJ2-3	15	TGTGCCAGCAGTTTCCAACGGGGAGGCACAGATACGCAGTATTTT	CASSFQRGGTDTQYF
NA	TRBV11-1	NA	TRBJ1-1	18	TGTGCCAGCAGCTCCCCCGGTCCGGGAGACTCTTTGAACACTGAAGCTTTCTTT	CASSSPGPGDSLNTEAFF
NA	TRBV18	NA	TRBJ1-2	16	TGTGCCAGCTCACTAACCGGAGGGAGGAGTGACTATGGCTACACCTTC	CASSLTGGRSDYGYTF
many	TRBV20-1	NA	TRBJ2-5	14	TGCAGTGCCACACGACTAGAGGGGACGGAGACCCAGTACTTC	CSATRLEGTETQYF
NA	TRBV27	TRBD2	TRBJ2-5	17	TGTGCCAGCAGTTCATGGACCGGGACTAGCCATCGAGAGACCCAGTACTTC	CASSSWTGTSHRETQYF
NA	TRBV6-1	NA	TRBJ1-6	15	TGTGCCAGCAGTGAAGCGCCCACAGGGAATTCACCCCTCCACTTT	CASSEAPTGNSPLHF
NA	TRBV9	NA	TRBJ2-1	14	TGTGCCAGCAGCGTAAGGGGGTCCCCGCATGAGCAGTTCTTC	CASSVRGSPHEQFF